These 4 T cell receptor beta chains came from one sample sequenced in a study of T cell repertoires in cytomegalovirus infection (dated by TCRdb to between 2017 and 2020). Taken with the paper, the label for treatment or condition translates to: in vitro stimulation with specific CMV peptide epitopes to enrich CMV-specific T cells. Antigen specificity for these receptors is unknown. Sequencer: Illumina HiSeq 1500. TCRdb trimmed the raw reads at Q25, called clones with MiXCR and kept productive beta chains. CDR3 protein duplicates are merged, each entry listing the most common genes and DNA. The sample table records hundreds of thousands of distinct CDR3 sequences; about 33% of these occur just once. The ten largest clones capture roughly 12% of the sample. The sequencing here drew on cultured CD8+ T cells from PBMCs, taken from culture after CMV antigen stimulation. Receptor source: a human donor in good health (CMV status not recorded). Some clones in this sample may be carry-over from other donors' samples.

Turning to this clonotype: A much larger clone lies a single base off, so this may be a read error. This sequence joins TRBV7-6 and TRBJ2-1; no reliable D call. The CDR3 runs 15 residues. CDR1 is SGHVS and CDR2 is FNYEAQ in the germline V gene. Trimming took 3 bases from V and 6 from J, leaving 15 bases between them. The CDR3, as DNA: TGTGCCAGCAGCTTCGGACGGGCCCCCTGCAATGAGCAGTTCTTC. Translating gives CASSFGRAPCNEQFF.

This clonotype has a handful of counts. V usage is TRBV7-6 and J usage is TRBJ1-4; D is unclear. V shed 0 bases and J shed 7 bases, with 15 bases lying between them. Germline CDR1 reads SGHVS; CDR2 reads FNYEAQ. CDR3 length: 16 residues. The CDR3 DNA is TGTGCCAGCAGCTTAGCGGTCCTCAGCCCAACTGAAAAACTGTTTTTT. It specifies CASSLAVLSPTEKLFF.

The chain couples TRBV5-1 to TRBJ2-7; TRBD1 matches 9 bases. Germline assignment: CDR1 SGHRS and CDR2 YFSETQ. The CDR3 is 14 residues long. V was pared by 4 bases and J by 6 bases, with 8 bases of the junction left unmatched. CDR3 residues: CASSVAGTGFEQYF. For the CDR3, the DNA is TGCGCCAGCAGCGTGGCCGGGACAGGGTTCGAGCAGTACTTC.

This clonotype was found a few times. The chain carries TRBV6-1 and TRBJ2-7, with D perhaps matching TRBD2 (5 bases). The CDR3 runs 14 residues. The germline V gene has CDR1 MNHNS and CDR2 SASEGT. The V end was cut by 1 base, the J end by 1 base, with 8 bases between. DNA for the CDR3: TGTGCCAGCAGTGAAGTTAGAGGGTCCTACGAGCAGTACTTC. Its translation is CASSEVRGSYEQYF.